These T cell receptor beta chains were read from a single sample in a study of T cell responses to AZD1222 COVID-19 vaccine. Sequencing used immunoSEQ multiplex PCR; TCRdb keeps in-frame clones, though not all of them. The sample lists some 150,000 clones, 75% to 95% seen once, with roughly 1.9% in the top ten. This sample comprised peripheral blood, obtained on day 0 of AZD1222 vaccination. These receptors were collected from an adult in good health. Each CDR3 is given with its conserved first and last residue. Each record gives: clone size, V gene, D gene, J gene, CDR3 protein, CDR3 DNA. The D gene is left open where the match is weak. Only some rows state a clone size, as once, few, many or a class for expanded clones.

abundance: .
v_gene: TRBV5-1
d_gene: TRBD2
j_gene: TRBJ2-1
CDR3aa: CASSLPAGTYNEQFF
CDR3nt: TGCGCCAGCAGCTTACCAGCGGGGACCTACAATGAGCAGTTCTTC

abundance: .
v_gene: TRBV7-8
d_gene: TRBD1
j_gene: TRBJ1-2
CDR3aa: CASSLEGTVYIGYTF
CDR3nt: TGTGCCAGCAGCTTAGAAGGGACAGTCTATATTGGCTACACCTTC

abundance: .
v_gene: TRBV19
d_gene: .
j_gene: TRBJ2-3
CDR3aa: CASSIPADTQYF
CDR3nt: TGTGCCAGTAGTATTCCCGCGGATACGCAGTATTTT

abundance: .
v_gene: TRBV7-2
d_gene: .
j_gene: TRBJ2-7
CDR3aa: CASSSSPYEQYF
CDR3nt: TGTGCCAGCAGTAGTAGCCCCTACGAGCAGTACTTC

abundance: .
v_gene: TRBV7-9
d_gene: .
j_gene: TRBJ1-1
CDR3aa: CASSLPGDTEAFF
CDR3nt: TGTGCCAGCAGCTTACCAGGGGACACTGAAGCTTTCTTT

abundance: .
v_gene: TRBV29-1
d_gene: .
j_gene: TRBJ1-5
CDR3aa: CSVAQLEGQPQHF
CDR3nt: TGCAGCGTTGCTCAGTTGGAGGGACAGCCCCAGCATTTT

abundance: .
v_gene: TRBV7-8
d_gene: TRBD1
j_gene: TRBJ2-2
CDR3aa: CASSPGTVSTGELFF
CDR3nt: TGTGCCAGCAGCCCAGGGACAGTAAGCACCGGGGAGCTGTTTTTT

abundance: .
v_gene: TRBV28
d_gene: TRBD2
j_gene: TRBJ2-3
CDR3aa: CASSFPSGTGDTQYF
CDR3nt: TGTGCCAGCAGTTTTCCCAGCGGGACGGGAGATACGCAGTATTTT

abundance: .
v_gene: TRBV10-3
d_gene: TRBD1
j_gene: TRBJ2-2
CDR3aa: CAINRGDTGELFF
CDR3nt: TGTGCCATCAACAGGGGTGACACCGGGGAGCTGTTTTTT

abundance: once
v_gene: TRBV7-9
d_gene: TRBD2
j_gene: TRBJ2-7
CDR3aa: CASSLDKLAGDLYEQYF
CDR3nt: TGTGCCAGCAGCTTAGATAAGCTAGCGGGAGATCTATACGAGCAGTACTTC

abundance: once
v_gene: TRBV15
d_gene: .
j_gene: TRBJ2-1
CDR3aa: CATSGDGSYNEQFF
CDR3nt: TGTGCCACCAGCGGGGACGGGTCCTACAATGAGCAGTTCTTC

abundance: .
v_gene: TRBV2
d_gene: .
j_gene: TRBJ2-1
CDR3aa: CASSNEETGQFF
CDR3nt: TGTGCCAGCAGTAACGAAGAAACGGGGCAGTTCTTC

abundance: .
v_gene: TRBV7-9
d_gene: .
j_gene: TRBJ1-5
CDR3aa: CASSRSNQPQHF
CDR3nt: TGTGCCAGCAGCCGATCAAATCAGCCCCAGCATTTT

abundance: once
v_gene: TRBV6-2/TRBV6-3
d_gene: .
j_gene: TRBJ2-3
CDR3aa: CASSYEEGVWITDTQYF
CDR3nt: TGTGCCAGCAGTTACGAGGAGGGGGTTTGGATCACAGATACGCAGTATTTT

abundance: .
v_gene: TRBV7-3
d_gene: .
j_gene: TRBJ1-3
CDR3aa: CASSSTSGNTIYF
CDR3nt: TGTGCCAGCAGCTCCACGTCCGGAAACACCATATATTTT

abundance: .
v_gene: TRBV27
d_gene: TRBD1
j_gene: TRBJ2-1
CDR3aa: CASSLFHLGQTNNEQFF
CDR3nt: TGTGCCAGCAGTTTATTCCATCTGGGACAGACAAACAATGAGCAGTTCTTC

abundance: .
v_gene: TRBV1
d_gene: .
j_gene: TRBJ2-2
CDR3aa: CTSSQDVWEENTGELFF
CDR3nt: TGCACCAGCAGCCAAGATGTGTGGGAGGAGAACACCGGGGAGCTGTTTTTT

abundance: .
v_gene: TRBV6-2/TRBV6-3
d_gene: TRBD2
j_gene: TRBJ2-1
CDR3aa: CASSYPTSGSSYNEQFF
CDR3nt: TGTGCCAGCAGTTACCCTACTAGCGGGAGTTCCTACAATGAGCAGTTCTTC

abundance: .
v_gene: TRBV7-2
d_gene: .
j_gene: TRBJ1-1
CDR3aa: CASSLRVSSNTEAFF
CDR3nt: TGTGCCAGCAGCCTCAGGGTCAGCTCGAACACTGAAGCTTTCTTT

abundance: .
v_gene: TRBV27
d_gene: .
j_gene: TRBJ1-5
CDR3aa: CASSFSRWDNQPQHF
CDR3nt: TGTGCCAGCAGTTTCTCACGGTGGGACAATCAGCCCCAGCATTTT

abundance: .
v_gene: TRBV28
d_gene: .
j_gene: TRBJ1-5
CDR3aa: CASSSGSQPQHF
CDR3nt: TGTGCCAGCAGTTCAGGGAGTCAGCCCCAGCATTTT

abundance: .
v_gene: TRBV18
d_gene: .
j_gene: TRBJ2-6
CDR3aa: CASSQQKSGANVLTF
CDR3nt: TGTGCCAGCTCACAACAGAAGTCTGGGGCCAACGTCCTGACTTTC

abundance: .
v_gene: TRBV29-1
d_gene: TRBD1
j_gene: TRBJ1-2
CDR3aa: CSVDQQGDGYTF
CDR3nt: TGCAGCGTTGACCAACAGGGGGATGGCTACACCTTC

abundance: .
v_gene: TRBV7-2
d_gene: TRBD2
j_gene: TRBJ2-1
CDR3aa: CASSLASSGLAAYNEQFF
CDR3nt: TGTGCCAGCAGCTTAGCCTCGTCCGGACTAGCGGCCTACAATGAGCAGTTCTTC

abundance: .
v_gene: TRBV11-2
d_gene: .
j_gene: TRBJ1-1
CDR3aa: CASSLGGRGLGNTEAFF
CDR3nt: TGTGCCAGCAGCTTAGGGGGCAGGGGTTTGGGAAACACTGAAGCTTTCTTT

abundance: .
v_gene: TRBV7-2
d_gene: .
j_gene: TRBJ1-1
CDR3aa: CASAQEFRVGNTEAFF
CDR3nt: TGTGCCAGTGCACAAGAATTCAGGGTGGGGAACACTGAAGCTTTCTTT

abundance: once
v_gene: TRBV25-1
d_gene: .
j_gene: TRBJ2-1
CDR3aa: CASSDPTSSYNEQFF
CDR3nt: TGTGCCAGCAGTGATCCAACTAGCTCCTACAATGAGCAGTTCTTC

abundance: .
v_gene: TRBV6-5
d_gene: .
j_gene: TRBJ1-1
CDR3aa: CASSYLGMNTEAFF
CDR3nt: TGTGCCAGCAGTTATCTGGGTATGAACACTGAAGCTTTCTTT

abundance: once
v_gene: TRBV24-1
d_gene: .
j_gene: TRBJ2-7
CDR3aa: CATSTGLSEQYF
CDR3nt: TGTGCCACCAGTACCGGGCTAAGCGAGCAGTACTTC

abundance: .
v_gene: TRBV5-1
d_gene: TRBD2
j_gene: TRBJ2-5
CDR3aa: CASSRLAGGTETQYF
CDR3nt: TGCGCCAGCAGCCGACTAGCGGGAGGGACAGAGACCCAGTACTTC

abundance: .
v_gene: TRBV19
d_gene: .
j_gene: TRBJ1-1
CDR3aa: CASSIGPGPGTEAFF
CDR3nt: TGTGCCAGTAGTATAGGTCCGGGTCCGGGCACTGAAGCTTTCTTT

abundance: .
v_gene: TRBV15
d_gene: .
j_gene: TRBJ1-2
CDR3aa: CATSRDHITVGDYGYTF
CDR3nt: TGTGCCACCAGCAGAGATCATATCACGGTGGGGGACTATGGCTACACCTTC

abundance: .
v_gene: TRBV7-2
d_gene: TRBD1
j_gene: TRBJ1-2
CDR3aa: CASSQGQGSGYTF
CDR3nt: TGTGCCAGCAGCCAGGGACAGGGCTCCGGCTACACCTTC

abundance: once
v_gene: TRBV24-1
d_gene: .
j_gene: TRBJ2-1
CDR3aa: CATSDPDTGHGGIFNEQFF
CDR3nt: TGTGCCACCAGTGATCCGGACACGGGGCACGGTGGGATATTCAATGAGCAGTTCTTC

abundance: .
v_gene: TRBV10-3
d_gene: TRBD2
j_gene: TRBJ2-1
CDR3aa: CAISRPLAGDENEQFF
CDR3nt: TGTGCCATCAGCCGCCCTCTAGCGGGAGATGAGAATGAGCAGTTCTTC

abundance: .
v_gene: TRBV18
d_gene: .
j_gene: TRBJ2-1
CDR3aa: CASSPPTNNEQFF
CDR3nt: TGTGCCAGCTCACCACCGACTAACAATGAGCAGTTCTTC

abundance: .
v_gene: TRBV29-1
d_gene: .
j_gene: TRBJ2-7
CDR3aa: CSVEGWGETYEQYF
CDR3nt: TGCAGCGTTGAAGGTTGGGGGGAAACCTACGAGCAGTACTTC

abundance: .
v_gene: TRBV12-3/TRBV12-4
d_gene: TRBD1
j_gene: TRBJ2-3
CDR3aa: CASSRTGRDTQYF
CDR3nt: TGTGCCAGCAGTCGGACAGGGAGAGATACGCAGTATTTT

abundance: .
v_gene: TRBV9
d_gene: .
j_gene: TRBJ1-5
CDR3aa: CASSPLDGPRQPQHF
CDR3nt: TGTGCCAGCAGCCCTCTAGACGGGCCCAGGCAGCCCCAGCATTTT

abundance: many
v_gene: TRBV21-1
d_gene: .
j_gene: TRBJ2-2
CDR3aa: CASSKDRGTSGSTGELFF
CDR3nt: TGTGCCAGCAGCAAAGACAGGGGGACTAGCGGGAGCACCGGGGAGCTGTTTTTT

abundance: .
v_gene: TRBV3-1/TRBV3-2
d_gene: TRBD2
j_gene: TRBJ2-1
CDR3aa: CASSQVKSTSGRPPNEQFF
CDR3nt: TGTGCCAGCAGCCAAGTAAAATCCACTAGCGGGAGACCCCCCAATGAGCAGTTCTTC

abundance: .
v_gene: TRBV7-2
d_gene: .
j_gene: TRBJ2-1
CDR3aa: CASSARGKSSYNEQFF
CDR3nt: TGTGCCAGCAGCGCTAGAGGAAAGAGCTCCTACAATGAGCAGTTCTTC

abundance: .
v_gene: TRBV27
d_gene: .
j_gene: TRBJ1-2
CDR3aa: CASSLSGRVPYGYTF
CDR3nt: TGTGCCAGCAGTTTATCAGGGAGGGTGCCATACGGCTACACCTTC

abundance: .
v_gene: TRBV28
d_gene: .
j_gene: TRBJ2-1
CDR3aa: CASSESGRLDNEQFF
CDR3nt: TGTGCCAGCAGCGAGAGCGGTCGCCTGGATAATGAGCAGTTCTTC

abundance: .
v_gene: TRBV6-2/TRBV6-3
d_gene: .
j_gene: TRBJ2-3
CDR3aa: CASSPRAAYTQYF
CDR3nt: TGTGCCAGCAGTCCGAGGGCGGCATATACGCAGTATTTT

abundance: .
v_gene: TRBV3-1/TRBV3-2
d_gene: .
j_gene: TRBJ1-4
CDR3aa: CASSQDVRGATNEKLFF
CDR3nt: TGTGCCAGCAGCCAAGATGTCAGGGGCGCAACTAATGAAAAACTGTTTTTT

abundance: .
v_gene: TRBV7-9
d_gene: .
j_gene: TRBJ2-1
CDR3aa: CASSLADSGSDNEQFF
CDR3nt: TGTGCCAGCAGCTTAGCGGATTCGGGTTCGGACAATGAGCAGTTCTTC

abundance: .
v_gene: TRBV7-9
d_gene: .
j_gene: TRBJ2-1
CDR3aa: CASSAKVDSSHYNEQFF
CDR3nt: TGTGCCAGCAGCGCCAAAGTGGACAGTTCTCACTACAATGAGCAGTTCTTC

abundance: .
v_gene: TRBV4-2
d_gene: .
j_gene: TRBJ1-3
CDR3aa: CASSPMTWAGNTIYF
CDR3nt: TGTGCCAGCAGCCCAATGACATGGGCTGGAAACACCATATATTTT

abundance: .
v_gene: TRBV4-2
d_gene: TRBD2
j_gene: TRBJ2-7
CDR3aa: CASSHDKLAGDGEQYF
CDR3nt: TGTGCCAGCAGCCATGACAAACTAGCGGGGGATGGGGAGCAGTACTTC

abundance: once
v_gene: TRBV9
d_gene: TRBD2
j_gene: TRBJ2-2
CDR3aa: CASSVLGLAGGWDTGELFF
CDR3nt: TGTGCCAGCAGCGTATTAGGACTAGCGGGAGGTTGGGACACCGGGGAGCTGTTTTTT

abundance: once
v_gene: TRBV28
d_gene: .
j_gene: TRBJ2-1
CDR3aa: CASSSNEQFF
CDR3nt: TGTGCCAGCAGTTCCAATGAGCAGTTCTTC

abundance: .
v_gene: TRBV28
d_gene: .
j_gene: TRBJ2-7
CDR3aa: CASRVQGSRYEQYF
CDR3nt: TGTGCCAGCAGAGTCCAAGGGTCTCGCTACGAGCAGTACTTC

abundance: .
v_gene: TRBV28
d_gene: .
j_gene: TRBJ1-6
CDR3aa: CASRKDSLGSPLHF
CDR3nt: TGTGCCAGCAGGAAAGACAGTTTGGGTTCACCCCTCCACTTT

abundance: .
v_gene: TRBV14
d_gene: TRBD2
j_gene: TRBJ2-7
CDR3aa: CASSQDLGLAPYEQYF
CDR3nt: TGTGCCAGCAGCCAAGACCTGGGACTAGCTCCCTACGAGCAGTACTTC

abundance: .
v_gene: TRBV28
d_gene: .
j_gene: TRBJ1-2
CDR3aa: CASSFSPQGQYGYTF
CDR3nt: TGTGCCAGCAGTTTCTCCCCGCAGGGCCAGTATGGCTACACCTTC